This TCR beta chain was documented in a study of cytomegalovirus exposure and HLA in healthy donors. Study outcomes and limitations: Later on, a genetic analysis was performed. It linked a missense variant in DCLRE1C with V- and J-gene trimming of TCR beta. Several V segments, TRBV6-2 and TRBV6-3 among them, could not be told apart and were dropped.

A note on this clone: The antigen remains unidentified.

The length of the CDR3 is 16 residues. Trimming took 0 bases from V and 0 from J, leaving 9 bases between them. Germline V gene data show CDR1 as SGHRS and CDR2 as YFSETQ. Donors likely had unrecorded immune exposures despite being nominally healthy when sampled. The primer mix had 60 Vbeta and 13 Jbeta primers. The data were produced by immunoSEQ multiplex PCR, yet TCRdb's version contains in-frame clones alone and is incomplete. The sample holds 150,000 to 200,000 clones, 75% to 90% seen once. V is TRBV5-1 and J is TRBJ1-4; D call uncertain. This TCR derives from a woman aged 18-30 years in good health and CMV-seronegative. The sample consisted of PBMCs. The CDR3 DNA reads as TGCGCCAGCAGCTTGGTGTCAGGTGCAACTAATGAAAAACTGTTTTTT. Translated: CASSLVSGATNEKLFF.